This T cell receptor beta chain originates from a study of regulatory T cells in long-lasting Graves disease. The table lists this clonotype with many counts. Its antigen is undetermined. Study-level points and caveats: Small numbers of samples may have cut accuracy. Reduced TCR diversity was observed in persistent Graves' patients versus newly diagnosed patients.

Germline V gives CDR1 SGHRS, CDR2 YFSETQ. CDR3 length: 16 residues. V lost 4 bases, J lost 2 bases, and 4 bases stayed unmatched. The time point: newly diagnosed GD, antithyroid drugs for less than 3 months. PBMCs were the source of the RNA used for TCR sequencing. It was by American Thyroid Association guidelines that Graves' disease was diagnosed. The TCR beta library used iRepertoire HTBI primers with Arm-PCR amplification of CDR3. TCRdb ran MiXCR on the multiplex PCR reads and lists one entry per CDR3 protein. This sample yields roughly 350,000 distinct CDR3 sequences, of which roughly 17% are seen a single time; roughly 30% belongs to the top ten. The same data also went into a second study, on T cells in Graves' hyperthyroidism and ophthalmopathy. That work states: Across 18 months, stable Graves' hyperthyroidism was marked by no progression to ophthalmopathy.

The chain combines TRBV5-1 with TRBJ2-1, with 12 bases aligning to TRBD2. This clonotype was obtained from a man aged 35-49 years with Graves disease. The source material was peripheral blood mononuclear cells (PBMCs), sampled at new diagnosis, from a patient treated with antithyroid drugs. CDR3 region: CASSAGLAGTYNEQFF. As DNA, the CDR3 is TGCGCCAGCAGCGCAGGACTAGCGGGGACCTACAATGAGCAGTTCTTC.